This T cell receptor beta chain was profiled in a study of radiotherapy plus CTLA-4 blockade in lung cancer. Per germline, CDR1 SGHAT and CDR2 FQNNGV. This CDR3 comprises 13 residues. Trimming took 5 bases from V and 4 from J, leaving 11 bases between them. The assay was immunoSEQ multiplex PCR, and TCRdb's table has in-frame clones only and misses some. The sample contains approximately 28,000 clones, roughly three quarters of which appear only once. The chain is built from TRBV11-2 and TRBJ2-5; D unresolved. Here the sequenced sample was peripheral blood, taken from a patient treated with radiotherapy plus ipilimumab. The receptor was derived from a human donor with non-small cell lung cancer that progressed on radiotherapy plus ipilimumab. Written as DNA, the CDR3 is TGTGCCAGCAGCCCCTCGGGTGTAGAGACCCAGTACTTC. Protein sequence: CASSPSGVETQYF.